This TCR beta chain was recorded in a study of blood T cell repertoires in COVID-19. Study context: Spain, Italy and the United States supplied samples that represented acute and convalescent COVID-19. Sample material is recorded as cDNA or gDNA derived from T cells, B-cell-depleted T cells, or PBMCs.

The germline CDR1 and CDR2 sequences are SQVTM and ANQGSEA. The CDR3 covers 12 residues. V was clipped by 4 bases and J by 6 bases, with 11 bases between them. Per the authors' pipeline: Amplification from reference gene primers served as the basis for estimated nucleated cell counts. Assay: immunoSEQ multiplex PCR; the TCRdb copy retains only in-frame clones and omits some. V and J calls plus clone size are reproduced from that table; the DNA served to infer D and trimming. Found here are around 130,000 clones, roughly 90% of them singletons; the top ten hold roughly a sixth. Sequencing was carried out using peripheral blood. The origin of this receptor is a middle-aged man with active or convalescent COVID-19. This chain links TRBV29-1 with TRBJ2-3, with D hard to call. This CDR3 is CSVGQPQDTQYF. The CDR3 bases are TGCAGCGTTGGCCAACCTCAGGATACGCAGTATTTT.